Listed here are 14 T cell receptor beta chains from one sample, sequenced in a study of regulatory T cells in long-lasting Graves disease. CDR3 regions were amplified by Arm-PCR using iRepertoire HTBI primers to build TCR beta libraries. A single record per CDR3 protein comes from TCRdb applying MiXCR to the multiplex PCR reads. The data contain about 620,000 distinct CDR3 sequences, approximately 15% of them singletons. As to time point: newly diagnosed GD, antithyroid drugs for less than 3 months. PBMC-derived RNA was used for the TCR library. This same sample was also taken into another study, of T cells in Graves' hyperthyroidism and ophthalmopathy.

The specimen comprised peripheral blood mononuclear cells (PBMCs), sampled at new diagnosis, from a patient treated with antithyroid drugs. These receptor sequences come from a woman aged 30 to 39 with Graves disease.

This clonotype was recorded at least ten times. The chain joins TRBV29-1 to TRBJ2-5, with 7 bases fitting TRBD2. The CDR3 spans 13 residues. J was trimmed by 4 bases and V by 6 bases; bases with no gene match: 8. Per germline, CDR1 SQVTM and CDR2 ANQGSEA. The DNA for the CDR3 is TGCAGCGTCCATGGGGGGGGAGCAGAGACCCAGTACTTC. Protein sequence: CSVHGGGAETQYF.

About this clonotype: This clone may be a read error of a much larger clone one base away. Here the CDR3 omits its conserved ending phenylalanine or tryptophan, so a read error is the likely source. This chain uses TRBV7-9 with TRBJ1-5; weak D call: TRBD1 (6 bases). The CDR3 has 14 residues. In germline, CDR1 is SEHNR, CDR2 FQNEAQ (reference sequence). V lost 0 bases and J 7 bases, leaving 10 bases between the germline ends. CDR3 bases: TGTGCCAGCAGCTTAGCAGGGGGAGGACAGCCCCAGCATTCT. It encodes CASSLAGGGQPQHS.

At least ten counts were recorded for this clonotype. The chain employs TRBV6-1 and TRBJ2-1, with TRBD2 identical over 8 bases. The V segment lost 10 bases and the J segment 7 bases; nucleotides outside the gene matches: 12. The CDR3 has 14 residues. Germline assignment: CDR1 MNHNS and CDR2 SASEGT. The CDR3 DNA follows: TGTGCCACCGGGGGGGGGGCGCAAGGTAATGAGCAGTTCTTC. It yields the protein CATGGGAQGNEQFF.

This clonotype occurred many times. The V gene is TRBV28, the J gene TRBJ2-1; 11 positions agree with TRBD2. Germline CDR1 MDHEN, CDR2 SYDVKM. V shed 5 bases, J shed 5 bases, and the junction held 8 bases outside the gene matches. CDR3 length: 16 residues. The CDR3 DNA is TGTGCCAGCAGTCCATTGACTAGCGGGACTAACAATGAGCAGTTCTTC. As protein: CASSPLTSGTNNEQFF.

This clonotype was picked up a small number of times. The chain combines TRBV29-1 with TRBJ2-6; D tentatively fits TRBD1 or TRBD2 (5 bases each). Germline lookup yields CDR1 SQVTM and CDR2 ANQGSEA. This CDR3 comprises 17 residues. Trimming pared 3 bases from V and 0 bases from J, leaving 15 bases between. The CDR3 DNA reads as TGCAGCGTTGAGGGGCAGGTCGGAGGCTCTGGGGCCAACGTCCTGACTTTC. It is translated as CSVEGQVGGSGANVLTF.

CDR3 in amino acids: CASSYGLAGVSSPIETQYF. The CDR3 bases are TGCGCCAGCAGCTATGGACTAGCGGGAGTTTCGTCCCCCATAGAGACCCAGTACTTC. This chain links TRBV5-1 with TRBJ2-5, with TRBD2 matching 13 bases. Trimming took 3 bases from V and 4 from J; bases not matched to a gene: 15. Germline V CDR1 and CDR2: SGHRS, YFSETQ. The CDR3 totals 19 residues.

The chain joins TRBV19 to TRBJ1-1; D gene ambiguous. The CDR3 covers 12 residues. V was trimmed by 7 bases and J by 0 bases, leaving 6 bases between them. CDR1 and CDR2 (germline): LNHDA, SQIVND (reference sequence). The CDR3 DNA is TGTGCCAGTACAGAAATGAACACTGAAGCTTTCTTT. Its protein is CASTEMNTEAFF.

The CDR3 loop reads CASSRNAGGPGSFF. The CDR3 DNA reads as TGTGCCAGCAGCCGCAATGCGGGAGGGCCGGGGTCGTTCTTC. The V and J genes are TRBV14 and TRBJ2-1, with 9 bases lining up with TRBD2. Germline trimming cut 4 bases from V and 15 bases from J; bases unmatched to any gene: 13. The CDR3 sequence is 14 residues long. CDR1 SGHDN and CDR2 FVKESK come from the germline V gene.

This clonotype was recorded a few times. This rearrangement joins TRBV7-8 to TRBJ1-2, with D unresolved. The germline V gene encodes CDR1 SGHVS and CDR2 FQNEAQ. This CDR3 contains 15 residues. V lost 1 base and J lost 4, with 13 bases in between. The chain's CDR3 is CASSLGQVTFYGYTF. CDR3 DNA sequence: TGTGCCAGCAGCTTAGGGCAGGTTACTTTCTATGGCTACACCTTC.

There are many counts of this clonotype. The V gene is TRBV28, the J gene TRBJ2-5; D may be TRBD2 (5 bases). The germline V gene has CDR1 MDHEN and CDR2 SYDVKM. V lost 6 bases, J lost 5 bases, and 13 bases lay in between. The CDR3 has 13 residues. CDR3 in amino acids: CASSIRTGETQYF. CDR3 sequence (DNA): TGTGCCAGCAGCATTAGGACTGGGGAGACCCAGTACTTC.

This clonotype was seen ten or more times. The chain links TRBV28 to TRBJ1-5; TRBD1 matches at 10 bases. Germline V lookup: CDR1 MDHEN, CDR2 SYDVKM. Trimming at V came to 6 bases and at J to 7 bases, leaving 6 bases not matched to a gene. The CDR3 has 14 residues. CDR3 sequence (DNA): TGTGCCAGCAGAACCGGACAGGGGGGACAGCCCCAGCATTTT. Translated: CASRTGQGGQPQHF.

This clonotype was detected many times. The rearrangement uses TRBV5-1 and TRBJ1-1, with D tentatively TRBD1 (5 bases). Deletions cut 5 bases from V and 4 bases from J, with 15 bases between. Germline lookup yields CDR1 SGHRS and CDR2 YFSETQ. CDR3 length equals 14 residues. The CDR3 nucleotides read TGCGCCAGCAGGCTGGACCCTGGGGGCACTGAAGCTTTCTTT. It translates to CASRLDPGGTEAFF. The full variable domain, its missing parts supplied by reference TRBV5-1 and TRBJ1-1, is KAGVTQTPRYLIKTRGQQVTLSCSPISGHRSVSWYQQTPGQGLQFLFEYFSETQRNKGNFPGRFSGRQFSNSRSEMNVSTLELGDSALYLCASRLDPGGTEAFFGQGTRLTVV.

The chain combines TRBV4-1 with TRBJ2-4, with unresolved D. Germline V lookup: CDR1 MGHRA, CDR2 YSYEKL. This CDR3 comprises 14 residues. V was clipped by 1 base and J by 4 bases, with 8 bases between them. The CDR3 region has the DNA TGCGCCAGCAGCCAAGTAGAGACTAAAAACATTCAGTACTTC. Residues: CASSQVETKNIQYF.

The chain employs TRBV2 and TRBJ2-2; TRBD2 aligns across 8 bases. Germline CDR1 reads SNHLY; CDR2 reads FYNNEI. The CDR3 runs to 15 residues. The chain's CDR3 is CAPGGGLARTGELFF. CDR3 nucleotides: TGTGCTCCTGGGGGTGGACTAGCCCGTACCGGGGAGCTGTTTTTT.